One sample yielded the 24 T cell receptor beta chains listed below, sequenced in a study of cytomegalovirus exposure and HLA in healthy donors. The data were produced by immunoSEQ multiplex PCR, yet TCRdb's version contains in-frame clones alone and is incomplete. The table has roughly 90,000 clones, around 85% seen once. The specimen sequenced was PBMCs. These receptors came from a man younger than 30 in good health and CMV-seropositive.

The CDR3 DNA reads TGTGCCAGCAGTTATGGTGGGGACAGGTCCTACGAGCAGTACTTC. It encodes CASSYGGDRSYEQYF. The chain uses TRBV6-6 and TRBJ2-7; 8 nucleotides line up with TRBD1. Germline assignment: CDR1 MNHNY and CDR2 SVGAGI (reference sequence). V gave up 3 bases and J gave up 1 base; unmatched junction bases: 5. The CDR3 has 15 amino acids.

The J gene is TRBJ2-1, the V gene TRBV6-1, with 9 nucleotides matching TRBD1. After removal of 10 bases from V and 4 bases from J, the junction contained 11 bases not matched to a gene. The CDR3 extends over 15 amino acids. Per the germline V gene, CDR1 is MNHNS and CDR2 is SASEGT. DNA of the CDR3: TGTGCCATCTTGGGACAGGGCCCAAATTACAATGAGCAGTTCTTC. This codes for CAILGQGPNYNEQFF.

V is TRBV29-1 and J is TRBJ2-1; TRBD1 is a possible D gene (5 bases). The CDR3 totals 13 residues. CDR1 SQVTM and CDR2 ANQGSEA come from the germline V gene. Here the CDR3 reads CSVGQSSYNEQFF. The CDR3 DNA is TGCAGTGTCGGACAAAGCTCCTACAATGAGCAGTTCTTC.

This clone was detected only a few times. The V and J genes are TRBV6-1 and TRBJ1-2; TRBD1 agrees at 9 bases. V dropped 6 bases and J dropped 8; count of bases not matched to a gene: 13. Germline CDR1 MNHNS, CDR2 SASEGT. The CDR3 has 15 residues. The CDR3 spells CASRMGGQGLSGYTF. The DNA of the CDR3 is TGTGCCAGCAGGATGGGGGGACAGGGTTTGTCGGGCTACACCTTC.

The genes are TRBV29-1 and TRBJ2-7, with D perhaps TRBD2 (5 bases). Trimming took off 1 base at V and 4 bases at J, with 17 bases between the two ends. There are 15 residues in the CDR3. CDR1 SQVTM and CDR2 ANQGSEA come from the germline V gene. The CDR3 sequence is CSVEVARPTSYEQYF. CDR3 bases: TGCAGCGTTGAAGTAGCGAGGCCGACTTCTTACGAGCAGTACTTC.

This clone was seen a single time. The chain has TRBV9 and TRBJ1-1; D is undetermined. V shed 0 bases and J shed 3 bases, with 9 bases lying between them. Germline V CDR1 and CDR2: SGDLS, YYNGEE. This CDR3 has 14 amino acids. This CDR3 reads CASSVDLSHTEAFF. CDR3 coding DNA: TGTGCCAGCAGCGTAGATTTATCTCACACTGAAGCTTTCTTT.

This chain joins TRBV27 and TRBJ2-7; maybe TRBD2 (5 bases). The CDR3 has 16 residues. Trimming took 7 bases from V and 3 from J, leaving 22 bases between them. The germline V gene encodes CDR1 MNHEY and CDR2 SMNVEV (reference sequence). The CDR3 protein is CASTQFGVLGRYEQYF. CDR3 coding DNA: TGTGCCAGCACCCAATTCGGGGTATTGGGTCGCTACGAGCAGTACTTC.

V gene TRBV6-1 combines with J gene TRBJ1-1; D is undetermined. The germline V gene has CDR1 MNHNS and CDR2 SASEGT. Between the trimmed V and J ends, which lost 6 bases and 1 base, there was a span of 12 bases. The CDR3 sequence is 14 residues long. The CDR3, as DNA: TGTGCCAGCAGCCCCGGACTGGAGAACACTGAAGCTTTCTTT. As protein: CASSPGLENTEAFF.

The genes are TRBV2 and TRBJ2-2; D might be TRBD1 (6 bases). Per germline, CDR1 SNHLY and CDR2 FYNNEI. CDR3 length: 15 amino acids. Trimming removed 3 bases at V and 6 bases at J, with 14 bases between. CDR3 nucleotides: TGTGCCAGCAGTGAGGGGGCCAGGGTGGCCGGGGAGCTGTTTTTT. This sequence encodes CASSEGARVAGELFF.

This clone was seen a few times. The V call is TRBV4-2, the J call TRBJ2-3, with 10 nucleotides matching TRBD2. Germline values: CDR1 LGHNA, CDR2 YNFKEQ. CDR3 size: 16 residues. The junction had 6 bases not matched to a gene; V was cut back by 0 bases and J by 6 bases. CDR3 amino acids: CASSQDVAGGFDTQYF. The CDR3, as DNA: TGTGCCAGCAGCCAAGATGTAGCGGGAGGTTTTGATACGCAGTATTTT.

The rearrangement uses TRBV5-4 and TRBJ1-3; D unclear. In germline, CDR1 is SGHNT, CDR2 YYREEE (reference sequence). The CDR3 length is 16 residues. V lost 3 bases and J 0 bases, leaving 13 bases between the germline ends. CDR3 DNA sequence: TGTGCCAGCAGCTCCAATTCTGCAGACTCTGGAAACACCATATATTTT. This gives the protein CASSSNSADSGNTIYF.

V usage is TRBV7-8 and J usage is TRBJ2-7; 10 positions agree with TRBD2. Losses at the gene ends were 3 bases for V and 5 bases for J; bases not matched to a gene: 13. Germline values: CDR1 SGHVS, CDR2 FQNEAQ. The CDR3 spans 17 residues. CDR3 bases: TGTGCCAGCAGCTTTCGGACTAGCGGAGTGTATGGAGACGAGCAGTACTTC. Amino acids: CASSFRTSGVYGDEQYF.

In this sample, this clone turned up once. The chain recombines TRBV28 with TRBJ2-1; 9 bases are a match to TRBD1. From germline, CDR1 is MDHEN and CDR2 SYDVKM. V gave up 5 bases and J gave up 4 bases; unmatched junction bases: 9. This CDR3 comprises 16 residues. The CDR3 region has the DNA TGTGCCAGCAGTGTCCTTGTGGGACAGGGATACAATGAGCAGTTCTTC. This encodes CASSVLVGQGYNEQFF.

The chain couples TRBV27 to TRBJ1-5; a weak D match, TRBD1 (5 bases). Trimming took 1 base from V and 4 from J, leaving 8 bases between them. The V gene's germline CDR1 is MNHEY and CDR2 SMNVEV (reference sequence). This CDR3 comprises 14 residues. CDR3 protein: CASSLWGGNQPQHF. CDR3 bases: TGTGCCAGCAGTTTATGGGGGGGAAATCAGCCCCAGCATTTT.

The chain is built from TRBV7-9 and TRBJ1-2; maybe TRBD1 (5 bases). The CDR3 extends over 14 amino acids. Germline-derived CDR1 and CDR2 are SEHNR and FQNEAQ (reference sequence). V was shortened by 4 bases and J by 3 bases, with 12 bases between the two germline ends. The CDR3 is CASSWGGTDYGYTF. DNA of the CDR3: TGTGCCAGCAGCTGGGGGGGAACGGACTATGGCTACACCTTC.

The sample holds a few counts of this clone. The chain links TRBV6-1 to TRBJ2-2; 7 positions match TRBD1. The CDR3 spans 15 residues. Germline CDR1 and CDR2: MNHNS and SASEGT. With 6 bases clipped from V and 4 bases from J, the junction kept 8 bases outside the gene matches. Here the CDR3 reads CASRGTVSFTGELFF. In DNA, the CDR3 is TGTGCCAGCAGAGGGACAGTATCCTTCACCGGGGAGCTGTTTTTT.

V usage is TRBV6-5 and J usage is TRBJ1-1; no reliable D call. This CDR3 region has 16 residues. The V gene lost 2 bases and the J gene lost 2 bases, with 15 bases spanning the gap. The germline CDR1 and CDR2 sequences are MNHEY and SVGAGI. The CDR3: CASSYRSLYRNTEAFF. The CDR3 DNA reads as TGTGCCAGCAGTTACCGGTCTCTCTACCGAAACACTGAAGCTTTCTTT.

The chain links TRBV6-4 to TRBJ2-7; a possible D gene is TRBD2 (5 bases). This CDR3 comprises 13 residues. The germline V gene has CDR1 MRHNA and CDR2 SNTAGT. The CDR3 nucleotides read TGTGCCATCAGTGAGGGCCCGGGGTACGAGCAGTACGTC. This sequence encodes CAISEGPGYEQYV.

The chain has TRBV9 and TRBJ2-5; 7 positions match TRBD1. The germline V gene has CDR1 SGDLS and CDR2 YYNGEE. The CDR3 contains 16 residues. The V gene end was trimmed by 1 base and the J gene end by 4 bases; junction bases not matched to a gene: 10. The CDR3 reads CASSVRGGALRETQYF. The CDR3 bases are TGTGCCAGCAGCGTAAGAGGGGGCGCCCTTCGAGAGACCCAGTACTTC.

V usage is TRBV4-1 and J usage is TRBJ1-5; a weak D match, TRBD1 (5 bases). V lost 2 bases and J lost 4, with 15 bases in between. The CDR3 covers 16 residues. Germline V gene data show CDR1 as MGHRA and CDR2 as YSYEKL. The CDR3 DNA follows: TGCGCCAGCAGCCAACCCAGCCGACGGGGGAATCAGCCCCAGCATTTT. Translation gives CASSQPSRRGNQPQHF.

This chain links TRBV19 with TRBJ1-3; D might be TRBD1 (6 bases). The CDR3 spans 16 residues. The germline V gene encodes CDR1 LNHDA and CDR2 SQIVND (reference sequence). The V and J ends lost 7 bases and 0 bases respectively, with 16 bases between them. The CDR3 DNA reads TGTGCCAGTAACCCCGACAGGCGATACTCTGGAAACACCATATATTTT. Translating it yields CASNPDRRYSGNTIYF.

V usage is TRBV6-1 and J usage is TRBJ2-5; 9 positions match TRBD2. The CDR3 runs 15 residues. The germline V gene encodes CDR1 MNHNS and CDR2 SASEGT. Trimming at V came to 3 bases and at J to 4 bases, leaving 6 bases not matched to a gene. The CDR3 region has the DNA TGTGCCAGCAGTGATGCTAGCGGGATGCCAGAGACCCAGTACTTC. Its protein is CASSDASGMPETQYF.

V and J are TRBV6-1 and TRBJ2-1, with TRBD1 matching over 10 bases. Germline V CDR1 and CDR2: MNHNS, SASEGT. The CDR3 has 13 residues. Losses at the gene ends were 6 bases for V and 6 bases for J; bases not matched to a gene: 2. The CDR3 DNA reads as TGTGCCAGCAGGGACAGGGGGAGCAATGAGCAGTTCTTC. Translating gives CASRDRGSNEQFF.

The rearrangement links TRBV7-3 to TRBJ2-3, with a possible D match to TRBD1 (6 bases). The CDR3 is 15 residues long. CDR1 and CDR2 from the germline V gene are SGHTA and FQGTGA. Trimming removed 2 bases at V and 6 bases at J, with 15 bases between. CDR3 residues: CASSLGQTPADTQYF. The CDR3 coding sequence is TGTGCCAGCAGCTTAGGACAGACCCCCGCGGATACGCAGTATTTT.